Below, 12 T cell receptor beta chains from the same sample are listed, as sequenced in a study of blood T cell repertoires in COVID-19. Repertoires were generated with immunoSEQ multiplex PCR, while TCRdb's copy carries only in-frame clones and drops some. The sample has about 260,000 clones; over 75% are singletons. The sample taken for sequencing was peripheral blood. Receptors originate from a woman aged 45-59 years with acute or convalescent COVID-19.

The chain recombines TRBV4-1 with TRBJ2-1; weak D call: TRBD1 (7 bases). The CDR3 contains 16 residues. Germline CDR1 reads MGHRA; CDR2 reads YSYEKL. V was clipped by 6 bases and J by 6 bases, with 21 bases between them. For the CDR3, the DNA is TGCGCCAGCAGTTCCCCCAGGGGGGAAATGGGCAATGAGCAGTTCTTC. Translated, it gives CASSSPRGEMGNEQFF.

This clone has only one observation. This chain connects TRBV7-2 to TRBJ2-3; no definite D call. This CDR3 is 14 amino acids long. Germline lookup yields CDR1 SGHTA and CDR2 FQGNSA. Trimming removed 5 bases from V and 1 base from J, with 10 bases in between. CDR3 protein: CASSLMRGTDTQYF. As DNA, the CDR3 is TGTGCCAGCAGCCTCATGAGAGGCACAGATACGCAGTATTTT.

The chain couples TRBV9 to TRBJ1-2, with 9 bases identical to TRBD1. J was trimmed by 8 bases and V by 0 bases; bases with no gene match: 8. CDR1 is SGDLS, CDR2 YYNGEE, per germline. CDR3 length: 15 amino acids. In nucleotides, the CDR3 is TGTGCCAGCAGCGTAGCTACAGGGGGCGCTGGGGGCTACACCTTC. Translating it yields CASSVATGGAGGYTF.

This chain connects TRBV13 to TRBJ1-3; D not certain. The germline V gene has CDR1 PRHDT and CDR2 FYEKMQ (reference sequence). The V and J ends lost 2 bases and 0 bases respectively, with 11 bases between them. The CDR3 is made up of 16 amino acids. CDR3 region: CASSLYHMSSGNTIYF. The DNA for the CDR3 is TGTGCCAGCAGCTTATACCATATGAGCTCTGGAAACACCATATATTTT.

J is TRBJ2-1 and V is TRBV29-1; D remains ambiguous. Trimming removed 5 bases at V and 4 bases at J, with 18 bases between. The CDR3 spans 15 residues. The germline gives CDR1 SQVTM, CDR2 ANQGSEA. The CDR3 here is CSVSKTPSTYNEQFF. The CDR3 region has the DNA TGCAGCGTTAGCAAGACTCCAAGCACATACAATGAGCAGTTCTTC.

The chain is built from TRBV19 and TRBJ1-1; D is perhaps TRBD1 (5 bases). Germline loops: CDR1 LNHDA, CDR2 SQIVND (reference sequence). Trimming took off 5 bases at V and 7 bases at J, with 17 bases between the two ends. This CDR3 spans 14 amino acids. CDR3 in amino acids: CASSQGGWTDEAFF. The CDR3 coding sequence is TGTGCCAGTAGTCAGGGAGGCTGGACCGATGAAGCTTTCTTT.

The gene calls are TRBV28 and TRBJ2-2; 13 positions agree with TRBD2. CDR1 is MDHEN, CDR2 SYDVKM, per germline. V dropped 4 bases and J dropped 0; count of bases not matched to a gene: 11. The CDR3 sequence is 20 residues long. The DNA for the CDR3 is TGTGCCAGCAGTTATCCGCGATTGACTAGCGGGAGGACGAACACCGGGGAGCTGTTTTTT. It codes for CASSYPRLTSGRTNTGELFF.

In its sample, this clone was seen once. V and J are TRBV5-1 and TRBJ2-2, with 7 bases that match TRBD2. CDR1 and CDR2 (germline): SGHRS, YFSETQ. The V and J ends lost 5 bases and 4 bases, in that order; junction bases with no gene match: 2. The length of the CDR3 is 13 residues. This CDR3 is CASSGGSTGELFF. Here the CDR3 DNA reads TGCGCCAGCAGTGGCGGGAGCACCGGGGAGCTGTTTTTT.

This chain connects TRBV5-4 to TRBJ2-2; unclear D gene. Trimming took 4 bases from V and 4 from J, leaving 14 bases between them. This CDR3 spans 15 amino acids. In germline, CDR1 is SGHNT, CDR2 YYREEE (reference sequence). The CDR3 sequence: CASSGGIKTTGELFF. CDR3 in DNA: TGTGCCAGCAGCGGCGGAATAAAAACCACCGGGGAGCTGTTTTTT.

This clone was recorded once. This sequence joins TRBV28 and TRBJ1-2; 7 nucleotides line up with TRBD1. The germline CDR1 and CDR2 sequences are MDHEN and SYDVKM. Trimming at V came to 4 bases and at J to 2 bases, leaving 1 base not matched to a gene. The CDR3 sequence is 13 residues long. The CDR3 region is CASSWGQNYGYTF. Written as DNA, the CDR3 is TGTGCCAGCAGTTGGGGACAGAACTATGGCTACACCTTC.

This clone was seen only once. The chain recombines TRBV11-1 with TRBJ1-4; possible D gene TRBD1, 5 bases. The V and J ends lost 5 bases and 4 bases respectively, with 8 bases between them. The CDR3 length is 13 residues. Germline V lookup: CDR1 SGHAT, CDR2 FQDESV (reference sequence). This chain's CDR3 is CASSRGYNEKLFF. The CDR3 DNA follows: TGTGCCAGCAGCAGGGGCTATAATGAAAAACTGTTTTTT. The full variable domain, completed using reference TRBV11-1 and TRBJ1-4, is EAEVAQSPRYKITEKSQAVAFWCDPISGHATLYWYRQILGQGPELLVQFQDESVVDDSQLPKDRFSAERLKGVDSTLKIQPAELGDSAMYLCASSRGYNEKLFFGSGTQLSVL.

The rearrangement joins TRBV5-1 to TRBJ2-3; D call uncertain. CDR1 and CDR2 (germline): SGHRS, YFSETQ. V was trimmed by 0 bases and J by 2 bases, leaving 13 bases between them. This CDR3 spans 16 amino acids. CDR3 nucleotides: TGCGCCAGCAGCTTGGCCTCTAGAAGTCCCACAGATACGCAGTATTTT. Translation gives CASSLASRSPTDTQYF. The whole variable domain, filled in from reference TRBV5-1 and TRBJ2-3, reads KAGVTQTPRYLIKTRGQQVTLSCSPISGHRSVSWYQQTPGQGLQFLFEYFSETQRNKGNFPGRFSGRQFSNSRSEMNVSTLELGDSALYLCASSLASRSPTDTQYFGPGTRLTVL.